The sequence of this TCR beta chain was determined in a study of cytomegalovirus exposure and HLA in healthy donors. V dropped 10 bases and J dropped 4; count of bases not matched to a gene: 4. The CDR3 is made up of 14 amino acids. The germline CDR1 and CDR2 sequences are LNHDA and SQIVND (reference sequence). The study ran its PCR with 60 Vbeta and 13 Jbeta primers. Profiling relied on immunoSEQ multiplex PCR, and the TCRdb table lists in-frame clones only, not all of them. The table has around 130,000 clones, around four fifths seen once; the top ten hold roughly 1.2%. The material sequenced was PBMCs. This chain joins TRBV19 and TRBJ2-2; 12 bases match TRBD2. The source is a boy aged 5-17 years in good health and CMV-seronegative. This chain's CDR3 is CATRLAGVTGELFF. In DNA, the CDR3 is TGTGCCACTAGACTAGCGGGAGTCACCGGGGAGCTGTTTTTT. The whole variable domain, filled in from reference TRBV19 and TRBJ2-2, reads DGGITQSPKYLFRKEGQNVTLSCEQNLNHDAMYWYRQDPGQGLRLIYYSQIVNDFQKGDIAEGYSVSREKKESFPLTVTSAQKNPTAFYLCATRLAGVTGELFFGEGSRLTVL.